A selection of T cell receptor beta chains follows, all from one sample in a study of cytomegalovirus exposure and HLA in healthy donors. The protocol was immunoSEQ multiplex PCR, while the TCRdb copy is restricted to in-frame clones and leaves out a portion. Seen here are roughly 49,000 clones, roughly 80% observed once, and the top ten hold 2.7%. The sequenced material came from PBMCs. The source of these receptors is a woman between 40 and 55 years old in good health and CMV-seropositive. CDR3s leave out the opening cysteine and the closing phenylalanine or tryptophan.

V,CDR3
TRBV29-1,SGDRGPYGYT
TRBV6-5,ASTRGADGDTQY
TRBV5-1,ASSEGPLYGYT
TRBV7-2,ASSPRPAPSYYNEQF
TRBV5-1,ASSLDGGNQPQH
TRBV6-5,ASSATGLSGNTIY
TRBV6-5,ASTRTGGQPQH
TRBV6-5,ASSRSRNEQF
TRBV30,AWSFSVSSGNTIY
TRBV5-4,ASSLEGGKSGANVLT
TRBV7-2,ASSPRTGRNTEAF
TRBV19,ASRVQGALYGYT
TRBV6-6,ASIAGSSYNEQF
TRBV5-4,AATAGNTIY
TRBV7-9,ASSLQETQY
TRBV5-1,ASSLEVGAYEQY
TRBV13,ASSSNNRVVAGAF
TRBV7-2,ASSLQGAETQY
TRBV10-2,ASSPRVGGSYNSPLH
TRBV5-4,ASSLESVRETQY
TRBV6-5,ASSYNTPGQGIIQH
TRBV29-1,SVETNPPYEQY
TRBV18,ASSPSGGTEAF
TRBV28,ASRLQGYGGYT
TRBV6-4,ASSLTGGSTDTQY
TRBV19,ASRATGAEQPQH
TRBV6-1,ASRIDSQETQY
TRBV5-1,ASSESLKETQY
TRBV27,ASSRGTGHTYEQY
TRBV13,ASSLKTGETEAF
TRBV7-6,ASSVDRGYEQY
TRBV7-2,ASSSRGAVDEQF
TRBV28,ASGFGTGGLNQPQH
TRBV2,ASSAVSGVTDTQY
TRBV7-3,ASSPTGLGDEQF
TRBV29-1,SVTSRLGGEAF
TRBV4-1,ASSQEISRRNTEAF
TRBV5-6,ASSALIGGDGETQY
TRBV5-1,ASSPGGTYGYT
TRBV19,ASSIRFGTSNEQF
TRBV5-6,ASSLTARQGSYLPLH